A single sample is the source of the 5 T cell receptor beta chains below, sequenced in a study of T-cell reconstitution after alpha-beta-depleted transplantation in children. A library of TCRbeta sequences, prepared with unique molecular identifiers, was generated. MiXCR, run by TCRdb on the PCR reads, gives a single entry per CDR3 protein. The table has under 300,000 distinct CDR3 sequences, under 14% seen once; the top ten hold 20% to 25%. Material: peripheral blood, obtained 180 days after TCRalphabeta/CD19-depleted stem cell transplant. The receptors were gathered from a male patient between 2 and 10 years old who had a stem cell transplant for chronic granulomatous disease, so the T cells may come from the graft donor.

This rearrangement joins TRBV20-1 to TRBJ1-6, with D possibly matching TRBD1 (6 bases). Trimming removed 7 bases at V and 6 bases at J, with 22 bases between. This CDR3 has 16 amino acids. Germline V CDR1 and CDR2: DFQATT, SNEGSKA (reference sequence). CDR3 residues: CSGKGSLDRINSPLHF. CDR3 coding DNA: TGCAGTGGAAAAGGCTCCCTAGACAGGATTAATTCACCCCTCCACTTT.

As regards this clonotype: A much larger clone differs from this one at a single base, so this may be a read error. The V and J genes are TRBV5-1 and TRBJ2-5; TRBD1 agrees at 11 bases. The CDR3 is made up of 15 amino acids. From germline, CDR1 is SGHRS and CDR2 YFSETQ. The CDR3: CASSPDRGRQDTQYF. DNA of the CDR3: TGCGCCAGCAGCCCGGACAGGGGGCGCCAAGACACCCAGTACTTC. The full variable domain, in which reference TRBV5-1 and TRBJ2-5 provide the parts outside the CDR3, is KAGVTQTPRYLIKTRGQQVTLSCSPISGHRSVSWYQQTPGQGLQFLFEYFSETQRNKGNFPGRFSGRQFSNSRSEMNVSTLELGDSALYLCASSPDRGRQDTQYFGPGTRLLVL.

In this sample, this clonotype turned up a few times. The genes are TRBV27 and TRBJ1-1; unclear D gene. V lost 8 bases, J lost 0 bases, and 13 bases lay in between. Germline V CDR1 and CDR2: MNHEY, SMNVEV (reference sequence). This CDR3 comprises 14 residues. CDR3 residues: CASSKGYMNTEAFF. The DNA of the CDR3 is TGTGCCAGCTCAAAGGGCTACATGAACACTGAAGCTTTCTTT.

This clonotype was seen ten or more times. The rearrangement links TRBV20-1 to TRBJ2-7, with unresolved D. The CDR3 has 15 amino acids. V was trimmed by 0 bases and J by 3 bases, leaving 15 bases between them. Germline CDR1 is DFQATT and CDR2 is SNEGSKA (reference sequence). The CDR3 region is CSARDRADVLYEQYF. The CDR3, as DNA: TGCAGTGCTAGAGATAGGGCGGACGTCCTCTACGAGCAGTACTTC.

This clonotype was found many times. This rearrangement joins TRBV6-5 to TRBJ2-3, with D perhaps TRBD1 (5 bases). This CDR3 comprises 12 residues. V lost 5 bases and J 5 bases, leaving 8 bases between the germline ends. CDR1 MNHEY and CDR2 SVGAGI come from the germline V gene. In nucleotides, the CDR3 is TGTGCCAGCAGTAACAGGAGAGATACGCAGTATTTT. Amino acid sequence: CASSNRRDTQYF.